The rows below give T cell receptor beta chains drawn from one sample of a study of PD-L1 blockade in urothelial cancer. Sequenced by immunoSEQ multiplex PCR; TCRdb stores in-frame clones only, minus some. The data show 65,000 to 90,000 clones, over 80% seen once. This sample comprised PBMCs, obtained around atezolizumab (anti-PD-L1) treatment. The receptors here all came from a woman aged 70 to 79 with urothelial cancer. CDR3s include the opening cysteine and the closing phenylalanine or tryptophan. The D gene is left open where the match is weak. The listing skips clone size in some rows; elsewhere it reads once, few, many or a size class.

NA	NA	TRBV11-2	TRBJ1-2	TGTGCCAGCAGCCCAGGCCCTACGAAAGGAAACTATGGCTACACCTTC	CASSPGPTKGNYGYTF
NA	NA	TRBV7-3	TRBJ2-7	TGTGCCAGCAGCTTATACCAGGGCTCCTACGAGCAGTACTTC	CASSLYQGSYEQYF
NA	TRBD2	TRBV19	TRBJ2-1	TGTGCCAGTAGTATCATTCCTAGCGGGATACGAAATGAGCAGTTCTTC	CASSIIPSGIRNEQFF
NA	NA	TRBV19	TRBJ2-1	TGTGCCAGTAGTAAGCAACACCTACAGGGAACGATTAATGAGCAGTTCTTC	CASSKQHLQGTINEQFF
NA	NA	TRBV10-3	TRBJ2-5	TGTGCCATCAGTGAACCTAGGGAGACCCAGTACTTC	CAISEPRETQYF
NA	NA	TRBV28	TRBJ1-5	TGTGCCAGCACCGAATCGTGGAGGTATCAGCCCCAGCATTTT	CASTESWRYQPQHF
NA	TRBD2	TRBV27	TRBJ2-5	TGTGCCAGCAGTCAACTTGGACTAGCGGGAGTCGTCCGAGAGACCCAGTACTTC	CASSQLGLAGVVRETQYF
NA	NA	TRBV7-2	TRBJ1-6	TGTGCCAGCAGCTTAGTTGGTTTGATACAAAATTCACCCCTCCACTTT	CASSLVGLIQNSPLHF
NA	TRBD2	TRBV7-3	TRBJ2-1	TGTGCCAGCAGCTACGTTAGAGTCCCTAGCGGGAGGGCCGAGCAGTTCTTC	CASSYVRVPSGRAEQFF
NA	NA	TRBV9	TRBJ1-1	TGTGCCAGCAGCGCGGCAGGGTTTGTAACTGAAGCTTTCTTT	CASSAAGFVTEAFF
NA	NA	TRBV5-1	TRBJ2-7	TGCGCCAGCAGCCCTTACTACGAGCAGTACTTC	CASSPYYEQYF
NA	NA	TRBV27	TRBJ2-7	TGTGCCAGCAGTTTCACAGGGGGGGACGGCGAGCAGTACTTC	CASSFTGGDGEQYF
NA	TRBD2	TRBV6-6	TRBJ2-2	TGTGCCAGCAGTTATATCCTAGCGGGCACCGGGGAGCTGTTTTTT	CASSYILAGTGELFF
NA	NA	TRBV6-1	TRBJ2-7	TGTGCCAGCAGCGCGAACATTCTAGACTACGAGCAGTACTTC	CASSANILDYEQYF
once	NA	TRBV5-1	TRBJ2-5	TGCGCCAGCAGCCTCCCAGGGGAGACCCAGTACTTC	CASSLPGETQYF
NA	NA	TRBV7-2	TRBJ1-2	TGTGCCAGCAGCTTATCGTCCTTTTATGGCTACACCTTC	CASSLSSFYGYTF